This T cell receptor (beta chain) is from a study of blood T cells in healthy people across ages. Sample-barcoded 5' priming and a J-beta primer mix drove a second PCR of 7 to 11 cycles. Every sample returned 2.5 million or more CDR3-containing paired-end reads. A single record per CDR3 protein comes from TCRdb applying MiXCR to the 5' RACE reads. Of some 1,800,000 distinct CDR3 sequences listed, around 42% are singletons. This clonotype was picked up a small number of times. This TCR came from a human donor in good health. Sequencing used blood.

CDR3 in DNA: TGTGCCAGCAGTGAAGACAGGGGGCTTTCTGGCACAGATACGCAGTATTTT. Its protein product is CASSEDRGLSGTDTQYF. This chain joins TRBV2 and TRBJ2-3, with TRBD1 matching over 9 bases. The CDR3 is 17 residues long. V was pared by 1 base and J by 1 base, with 6 bases of the junction left unmatched. The germline V gene has CDR1 SNHLY and CDR2 FYNNEI. Based on the CDR3 plus reference TRBV2 and TRBJ2-3, the full variable domain is EPEVTQTPSHQVTQMGQEVILRCVPISNHLYFYWYRQILGQKVEFLVSFYNNEISEKSEIFDDQFSVERPDGSNFTLKIRSTKLEDSAMYFCASSEDRGLSGTDTQYFGPGTRLTVL.